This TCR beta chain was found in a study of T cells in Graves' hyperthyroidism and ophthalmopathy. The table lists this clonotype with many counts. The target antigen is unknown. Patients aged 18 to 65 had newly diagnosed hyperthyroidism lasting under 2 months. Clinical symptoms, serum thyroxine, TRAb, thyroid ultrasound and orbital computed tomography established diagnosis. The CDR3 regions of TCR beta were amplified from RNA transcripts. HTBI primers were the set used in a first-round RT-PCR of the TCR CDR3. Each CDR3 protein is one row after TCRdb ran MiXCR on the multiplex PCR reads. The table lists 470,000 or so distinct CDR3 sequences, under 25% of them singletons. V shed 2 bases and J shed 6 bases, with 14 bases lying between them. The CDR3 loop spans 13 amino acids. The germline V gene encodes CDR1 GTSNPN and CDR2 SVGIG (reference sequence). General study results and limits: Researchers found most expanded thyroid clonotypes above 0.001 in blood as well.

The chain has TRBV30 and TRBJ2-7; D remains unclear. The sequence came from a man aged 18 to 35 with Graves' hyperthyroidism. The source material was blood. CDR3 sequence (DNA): TGTGCCTGGAGTAAGGTATGGACCGGCGAGCAGTACTTC. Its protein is CAWSKVWTGEQYF.